This T cell receptor beta chain was profiled in a study of control samples from healthy donors and cancer patients. The method was immunoSEQ multiplex PCR; TCRdb's version includes in-frame clones alone and lacks a portion of them. This table has 190,000 or so clones, about 93% appearing once. This TCR came from a young man in good health. Sequencing was performed on blood.

CDR3 residues: CASSQDRRGAEAFF. The CDR3 DNA reads TGTGCCAGCAGCCAAGATCGCAGGGGCGCTGAAGCTTTCTTT. The genes are TRBV3-1 (or the pseudogene TRBV3-2) and TRBJ1-1, with D tentatively TRBD1 (6 bases). The germline gives CDR1 LGHDT, CDR2 YNNKEL (reference sequence). CDR3 size: 14 residues. The V end lost 0 bases, the J end lost 6 bases, and 11 bases lay between the germline ends.